This TCR beta chain was observed in a study of regulatory T cells in long-lasting Graves disease (dated by TCRdb to the early 2020s). For the wider study: Antithyroid drugs had been taken for less than 3 months by newly diagnosed Graves' disease patients. This study used TCR sequencing and RNA sequencing of peripheral blood to compare persistent Graves' disease patients against newly diagnosed Graves' disease patients. A total of around 35 samples underwent TCR sequencing, from about 13 patients with persistent Graves' disease and around 20 patients with newly diagnosed Graves' disease. The study was conducted in China and was registered as a clinical trial.

What the study reported, not specific to this receptor: Persistent disease showed preferential use of TRBV28, TRBJ1-2 and TRBJ2-5, whereas newly diagnosed disease favored TRBV20-1 and TRBJ2-1. Compared with newly diagnosed patients, persistent Graves' disease patients had lower TCR Shannon entropy and fewer highly expanded clones, which suggests clonal expansion. The authors noted that the small sample size was a limitation that may lower accuracy. More public clonotypes were shared among persistent patients (about 2,800) than among newly diagnosed patients (966). Peripheral blood alone was examined, since thyroid tissue, which constituted the primary lesion, could not be accessed. Sequencing and analysis were limited to the TCR beta chain.

To prepare the library, multiplex PCR was applied. TCRdb lists the instrument as Illumina HiSeq 4000. To build TCR beta libraries, CDR3 regions were amplified by Arm-PCR using iRepertoire HTBI primers. Before sequencing, the PCR products went through gel purification. As for the authors' bioinformatics: Gene usage analysis of CDR3 amino acid clonotypes relied on the roughly 67 TRBV and 14 TRBJ segments identified across samples. Filtered high-quality paired reads were merged into contigs using COPE and FqMerger. BLAST was used to align contigs to IMGT TRBV, TRBD and TRBJ reference genes, and CDR3 was defined according to IMGT. Clonotypes above 0.1% frequency were classified as highly expanded clones. Shannon entropy served as the measure of repertoire diversity, while the Gini coefficient captured V-J evenness. Clonotypes shared by more than one individual were considered public. Through fastp at Q25 and MiXCR, TCRdb rebuilt clones from the public reads, retaining in-frame beta chains. Each CDR3 protein gets just one entry, which takes the most common genes and DNA from the rows behind it. The V and J calls shown here were made by TCRdb, not taken from the authors' results. The sample table contains hundreds of thousands of distinct CDR3 sequences; only one count was recorded for 15% to 20% of them. In total, the top ten clones hold approximately 25% of the sample.

In the case of this clonotype: It has no known antigen specificity. No base quality values were provided; no much bigger clone lies one nucleotide off.

Taken from cysteine to phenylalanine, the CDR3 has 14 residues. The read is trimmed to its CDR3 DNA, 42 bases read in frame from base 1. The junction carries 11 bases between V and J, which are trimmed by 1 base and 10 bases respectively. Based on the germline V gene (reference sequence), the CDR1 and CDR2 sequences are SEHNR and FQNEAQ. What this sample's time point label stands for: newly diagnosed GD, antithyroid drugs for less than 3 months. For both TCR sequencing and RNA sequencing, RNA was extracted from PBMCs in TRIzol. The diagnosis of Graves' disease was made according to American Thyroid Association guidelines. Recruitment of patients was carried out at an endocrinology department in Xi'an, China. Each patient gave 9 to 10 milliliters of peripheral blood, collected in an EDTA anticoagulant tube. Ficoll Paque Plus density gradient separation was used to isolate PBMCs, and no further T cell sorting was performed. RNA quality was checked with an Agilent 2100 Bioanalyzer and agarose gel, and concentration with a NanoDrop 2000.

These data also formed part of another study, on T cells in Graves' hyperthyroidism and ophthalmopathy. In that second paper, the authors write: Graves' hyperthyroidism was defined as stable when no progression to ophthalmopathy occurred over 18 months of follow-up. Hyperthyroidism patients were newly diagnosed, had a disease duration of under 2 months, and were aged 18 to 65 years. The study excluded patients with uncontrolled infections, other autoimmune diseases, pregnancy or lactation. Diagnoses were based on clinical symptoms, serum thyroxine and TRAb, thyroid ultrasound and orbital computed tomography. The TCR CDR3 was subjected to a first round of RT-PCR using the HTBI primer set and the Qiagen OneStep RT-PCR kit. Blood samples also contained most of the expanded thyroid clonotypes (frequency above 0.001), which suggests that blood repertoires may reflect thyroid immune responses. A 13 V-J signature model separated ophthalmopathy from stable hyperthyroidism, with approximately 87% sensitivity and 81% to 83% specificity in cross-validation and 80%/75% in testing. In validation, progression to ophthalmopathy was predicted by the model with more than 65% sensitivity and just over 72% specificity, a median of about 6.8 months before onset. TCR V-J signatures able to tell the groups apart were searched for in a discovery cohort of approximately 95 patients, of whom more than 40 had Graves' ophthalmopathy and 57 had stable Graves' hyperthyroidism. Prospective prediction of ophthalmopathy was tested in an independent validation cohort consisting of roughly 19 hyperthyroidism patients and over 15 patients who later progressed to ophthalmopathy. The 100 or so discovery patients were divided at random into training and test sets in a 7:3 ratio. Thyroid tissue and blood T-cell repertoires from roughly 6 Graves' hyperthyroidism patients were also compared in the study. Following sampling, methimazole starting at 30 mg daily was given to hyperthyroidism patients, and high-dose intravenous methylprednisolone was given to ophthalmopathy patients. Libraries were constructed in a second round of multiplex PCR, after which size selection and purification were performed. Paired-end sequencing of the libraries was performed with 100 bp reads on an Illumina HiSeq2000. SOAPnuke was used to process the raw data, throwing out any read that contained adapters or uncalled bases, had a mean Phred below 15, or lacked an exact constant-primer or identifier match. High-quality paired reads were merged with COPE v1.2.5, and unique nucleotide sequences were defined as clonotypes. Clonotypes were aligned to IMGT TRBV, TRBD and TRBJ reference segments using MiTCR v1.1. Only V-J combinations with frequency above 0.0001, covering 99% to 99.2% of repertoires, were analysed. A TCS score was defined as the ratio of F50 (clonal expansion) to E x V (chaos), with BLOSUM62-based TCRdist applied between CDR3 peptides within each V-J. Welch's t-statistics and random forest reduced some 510 V-J features to 13, which were used in a naive Bayes classifier (R e1071). No statistical method was used to set the sample size in advance, and investigators knew the group allocation. The paper describes TCR Vbeta CDR3 sequencing of 120 to 150 peripheral blood samples, made up of 40 to 45 ophthalmopathy patients, more than 70 hyperthyroidism patients and 17 progressor patients.

The rearranged chain carries TRBV7-9 and TRBJ1-6; no confident D gene assignment can be made. The sample consisted of peripheral blood mononuclear cells (PBMCs), taken at new diagnosis, from a patient treated with antithyroid drugs. This sequence originates from a woman aged 35 to 59 with Graves disease. Donor details come from another sample of the same person, matched by shared clones. The CDR3 region: CASSLGAVESPLHF. The nucleotide sequence is given as TGTGCCAGCAGCTTAGGGGCCGTTGAGTCACCCCTCCACTTT.